The entry below gives a single T cell receptor beta chain sequence along with its context. This receptor's antigen is unknown. One base away there is no much larger clone; base qualities are not given. TCRbeta CDR3 regions were amplified from genomic DNA using the immunoSEQ Assay, a bias-controlled multiplex PCR. On the study's bioinformatics: The number of nucleated cells in each sample was estimated from the amplification of reference gene primers within the assay. To quantify the absolute abundance of each unique TCRbeta CDR3 rearrangement, sequence reads were collapsed and filtered. For each sample, productive Simpson clonality was calculated as the square root of Simpson's diversity index over productive rearrangements. Sourced from immuneACCESS, this table was stored by TCRdb with only in-frame sequences that have V and J called. A share of the clones is absent; for the studies checked, an unresolved V gene accounts for under half, and the remainder has no known explanation. V, J and clone size reflect that table, while D and trimming were determined from the DNA. A total of under 300,000 clones appear in this sample, around four fifths of them only once. Clones ranked in the top ten supply approximately 16% of the sample.

This sample is drawn from a study of blood T cell repertoires in COVID-19 (TCRdb year 2020). At the level of the whole study: Collaborator samples came from the United States, Italy and Spain and covered acute and convalescent phases of COVID-19. The prospective study material was composed of cDNA or gDNA derived from T cells, B-cell-depleted T cells, or PBMCs. Subjects who had been exposed to COVID-19, were actively infected with it, or had recovered from it provided the deeply sampled blood TCRbeta repertoires that made up the dataset. A freely available public database, intended as a resource for researchers studying the immune response to SARS-CoV-2, is where the repertoires were released. Samples came from the ongoing ImmuneRACE study (first 160 participants) plus 1,254 subjects from 6 global collaborators. The sample metadata nearly always contained a de-identified subject ID, COVID-19 status, age in years and sex. Where HLA class I and class II types were available, the types were taken from metadata supplied by the sample provider, not from assay-based typing.

Participants in the prospective study were aged about 18 to 95 years, lived in more than 20 United States geographic areas, and enrolled through a virtual design. To assign participants to cohorts, the prospective study relied on clinical history that participants themselves reported in a screening survey and a study questionnaire. ImmuneRACE Cohort 3 recovered participants were defined by two consecutive negative NP/OP PCR tests, healthcare professional clearance, or symptom resolution. Mobile phlebotomists in the prospective study collected whole blood, serum and a nasopharyngeal or oropharyngeal swab from every participant. Over an approximately 2-month period, participants in the prospective study had the option of providing additional blood draws and questionnaires. Prospective study blood samples were shipped either frozen or at room temperature before DNA extraction. Its CDR3 holds 14 amino acids, cysteine through phenylalanine. Of the read, only the CDR3 DNA is kept; its 42 bases are in frame from base 1. For this chain, trimming is 6 bases at the V end and 7 bases at the J end, and the number of junction bases without a gene match is 9. The germline V gene provides CDR1 MDHEN and CDR2 SYDVKM.

What the study reported, not specific to this receptor: The amount of clinical and demographic metadata varied by source and participant and was provided uncurated.

The sequenced sample consisted of PBMCs or T cells enriched from blood (not recorded which). The TCR sequence derives from a man aged 40-50 years who had recovered from COVID-19. The sequence is built from TRBV28 and TRBJ1-2, and 9 junction bases match TRBD1. The DNA sequence is given as TGTGCCAGCAGAAAAGGGACAGGGTCTGCTGGCTACACCTTC. Translated, it reads CASRKGTGSAGYTF.